These 27 T cell receptor beta chains share one sample of origin, sequenced in a study of CD8+CD57+ T cells in acquired aplastic anemia. Profiling of TCR beta VDJ combinations and CDR3 sequences used genomic DNA as template. TCRdb reanalysed the reads using MiXCR and keeps one entry per CDR3 protein. Among 150,000 to 200,000 distinct CDR3 sequences listed, 64% were seen once. Sequenced material: sorted CD4+, CD8+, or CD8+CD57+ T cells (not recorded which) from PBMCs. Every receptor here comes from a human donor with severe aplastic anemia or a healthy control (not recorded which).

This rearrangement joins TRBV15 to TRBJ1-2, with D possibly matching TRBD1 (5 bases). V was trimmed by 0 bases and J by 3 bases, leaving 8 bases between them. The CDR3 runs to 14 residues. Germline V lookup: CDR1 LNHNV, CDR2 YYDKDF (reference sequence). The CDR3 DNA follows: TGTGCCACCAGCAGAGATACGGGGGACTATGGCTACACCTTC. Protein product: CATSRDTGDYGYTF.

The CDR3 is CSAREGLNQPQHF. Written as DNA, the CDR3 is TGCAGTGCTAGAGAGGGCCTCAATCAGCCCCAGCATTTT. The chain uses TRBV20-1 and TRBJ1-5; D not certain. Germline V gives CDR1 DFQATT, CDR2 SNEGSKA (reference sequence). V lost 0 bases and J lost 3, with 6 bases in between. The CDR3 extends over 13 amino acids.

The chain has TRBV7-6 and TRBJ2-1, with TRBD2 matching 13 bases. CDR3 length equals 14 residues. Losses at the gene ends were 3 bases for V and 10 bases for J; bases not matched to a gene: 3. Germline lookup yields CDR1 SGHVS and CDR2 FNYEAQ. This chain's CDR3 is CASSLTSGRTEQFF. In nucleotides, the CDR3 is TGTGCCAGCAGCTTGACTAGCGGGAGGACAGAGCAGTTCTTC. Together with reference TRBV7-6 and TRBJ2-1, the CDR3 gives the full variable domain: GAGVSQSPRYKVTKRGQDVALRCDPISGHVSLYWYRQALGQGPEFLTYFNYEAQQDKSGLPNDRFSAERPEGSISTLTIQRTEQRDSAMYRCASSLTSGRTEQFFGPGTRLTVL.

This rearrangement joins TRBV24-1 to TRBJ1-2; D call uncertain. Trimming removed 2 bases at V and 8 bases at J, with 11 bases between. Germline V lookup: CDR1 KGHDR, CDR2 SFDVKD. The CDR3 contains 13 residues. The CDR3 spells CATSDSNVGGYTF. The DNA for the CDR3 is TGTGCCACCAGTGATTCGAACGTCGGGGGCTACACCTTC.

The V gene is TRBV25-1, the J gene TRBJ2-2, with D possibly matching TRBD2 (5 bases). The CDR3 extends over 13 amino acids. V lost 1 base, J lost 8 bases, and 8 bases lay in between. Germline V gene sequence: CDR1 MGHDK, CDR2 SYGVNS. In nucleotides, the CDR3 is TGTGCCAGCAGTGAATCGGGGTCGGGGGAGCTGTTTTTT. It encodes CASSESGSGELFF.

The chain recombines TRBV5-1 with TRBJ2-7; the match to TRBD2 covers 7 bases. This CDR3 has 15 residues. V lost 0 bases to trimming and J lost 2 bases; unmatched junction nucleotides: 5. Germline CDR1 is SGHRS and CDR2 is YFSETQ. CDR3 bases: TGCGCCAGCAGCTTGGGCACCGCGGGAGCCTACGAGCAGTACTTC. Translating gives CASSLGTAGAYEQYF.

This clonotype was observed a few times. The rearrangement joins TRBV27 to TRBJ2-7; D unclear. The ends were cut back, 3 bases at V and 0 bases at J, with 6 bases in the middle. CDR3 length: 13 residues. The germline CDR1 and CDR2 sequences are MNHEY and SMNVEV (reference sequence). The CDR3 nucleotides read TGTGCCAGCAGTTTTCTGGGCTCCTACGAGCAGTACTTC. Its protein is CASSFLGSYEQYF.

The count of this clonotype is one. The rearrangement uses TRBV29-1 and TRBJ2-5, with unresolved D. CDR3 length: 13 amino acids. Germline V gene lookup returns CDR1 SQVTM and CDR2 ANQGSEA. The germline V and J ends were trimmed by 8 bases and 3 bases, with 16 bases remaining between them. The CDR3: CSITTRSKETQYF. The CDR3 DNA reads as TGCAGCATAACGACAAGGTCCAAAGAGACCCAGTACTTC.

This chain links TRBV4-1 with TRBJ1-5; tentatively, D is TRBD1 (6 bases). The CDR3 sequence is 13 residues long. The V gene lost 3 bases and the J gene lost 7 bases, with 10 bases spanning the gap. Germline-derived CDR1 and CDR2 are MGHRA and YSYEKL. CDR3 bases: TGCGCCAGCAGCCACGTCGGGGGCCAGCCCCAGCATTTT. Residues: CASSHVGGQPQHF.

This clonotype was seen ten or more times. V usage is TRBV5-6 and J usage is TRBJ2-7; D assignment may be TRBD1 or TRBD2 (6 bases each). The V gene lost 4 bases and the J gene lost 3 bases, with 17 bases spanning the gap. Per germline, CDR1 SGHDT and CDR2 YYEEEE. This CDR3 comprises 15 residues. The CDR3, as DNA: TGTGCCAGCAGCGCGGAGGGGGACTCCCTCTACGAGCAGTACTTC. This gives the protein CASSAEGDSLYEQYF.

The gene calls are TRBV15 and TRBJ1-2; tentative D call: TRBD1 (5 bases). With 0 bases removed from V and 5 bases from J, the gap between germline ends came to 13 bases. The V gene's germline CDR1 is LNHNV and CDR2 YYDKDF (reference sequence). This CDR3 has 15 amino acids. The DNA of the CDR3 is TGTGCCACCAGCAGAGATATAGGGGAGAGGTATGGCTACACCTTC. As protein: CATSRDIGERYGYTF.

This clonotype appeared a few times. V and J are TRBV7-8 and TRBJ2-3, with 11 bases identical to TRBD2. Per germline, CDR1 SGHVS and CDR2 FQNEAQ. V was clipped by 3 bases and J by 5 bases; unmatched bases: 7. The CDR3 runs 16 residues. CDR3 in DNA: TGTGCCAGCAGCTTCAATAGCGGGGGGGCCGTAGATACGCAGTATTTT. Amino acids: CASSFNSGGAVDTQYF. The whole variable domain, filled in from reference TRBV7-8 and TRBJ2-3, reads GAGVSQSPRYKVAKRGQDVALRCDPISGHVSLFWYQQALGQGPEFLTYFQNEAQLDKSGLPSDRFFAERPEGSVSTLKIQRTQQEDSAVYLCASSFNSGGAVDTQYFGPGTRLTVL.

The CDR3 DNA reads TGTGCCAGTAGTGAGGGACGGTACGTTGACTACGAGCAGTACTTC. Protein product: CASSEGRYVDYEQYF. The chain is built from TRBV19 and TRBJ2-7; perhaps D is TRBD1 or TRBD2 (5 bases each). The CDR3 runs 15 residues. Trimming pared 5 bases from V and 3 bases from J, leaving 17 bases between. Germline CDR1 reads LNHDA; CDR2 reads SQIVND (reference sequence).

The rearrangement joins TRBV6-2 or TRBV6-3 to TRBJ2-7; 10 bases are a match to TRBD2. The CDR3 is made up of 14 amino acids. Germline-derived CDR1 and CDR2 are MNHEY and SVGEGT. J gave up 6 bases and V 5 bases, and 7 bases lay outside the gene matches. The CDR3 nucleotides are TGTGCCAGCAGTCAACCGGGACTAGCGACCGAGCAGTACTTC. Translating gives CASSQPGLATEQYF.

The J gene is TRBJ2-3, the V gene TRBV5-1; 8 bases map to TRBD1. The V gene end was trimmed by 0 bases and the J gene end by 4 bases; junction bases not matched to a gene: 4. CDR3 length: 15 amino acids. Germline V lookup: CDR1 SGHRS, CDR2 YFSETQ. The CDR3 DNA reads TGCGCCAGCAGCTTGGCCACGGGACAGGCAGATACGCAGTATTTT. Translating gives CASSLATGQADTQYF.

This clonotype was recorded at least ten times. The CDR3 reads CASSVATDYEQYF. As DNA, the CDR3 is TGCGCCAGCAGCGTAGCAACGGACTACGAGCAGTACTTC. The J gene is TRBJ2-7, the V gene TRBV4-1; unclear D gene. The CDR3 length is 13 residues. Trimming removed 5 bases at V and 3 bases at J, with 11 bases between. Per germline, CDR1 MGHRA and CDR2 YSYEKL.

The chain uses TRBV7-3 and TRBJ1-6; the match to TRBD1 covers 10 bases. V was clipped by 2 bases and J by 8 bases; unmatched bases: 0. The CDR3 has 14 amino acids. Per germline, CDR1 SGHTA and CDR2 FQGTGA. The CDR3 region is CASSLGTGDSPLHF. The CDR3 DNA is TGTGCCAGCAGCTTAGGGACAGGGGATTCACCCCTCCACTTT. The full variable domain, in which reference TRBV7-3 and TRBJ1-6 provide the parts outside the CDR3, is GAGVSQTPSNKVTEKGKYVELRCDPISGHTALYWYRQSLGQGPEFLIYFQGTGAADDSGLPNDRFFAVRPEGSVSTLKIQRTERGDSAVYLCASSLGTGDSPLHFGNGTRLTVT.

This chain uses TRBV2 with TRBJ2-5, with 8 bases identical to TRBD1. V shed 6 bases, J shed 5 bases, and the junction held 8 bases outside the gene matches. The CDR3 extends over 14 amino acids. Germline lookup yields CDR1 SNHLY and CDR2 FYNNEI. Here the CDR3 DNA reads TGTGCCAGCAGGGACCGGACAGGGCGGGAGACCCAGTACTTC. Translating gives CASRDRTGRETQYF.

This clonotype is a singleton in its sample. The CDR3 protein is CASSLQLVEQYF. In DNA form, the CDR3 reads TGTGCCAGCAGCTTACAGTTAGTCGAGCAGTACTTC. The genes are TRBV11-2 and TRBJ2-7; the D is unclear. Germline-derived CDR1 and CDR2 are SGHAT and FQNNGV. The CDR3 is made up of 12 amino acids. V was pared by 2 bases and J by 6 bases, with 8 bases between.

The chain links TRBV10-2 to TRBJ2-7; 7 positions match TRBD1. CDR3 length: 13 residues. From germline, CDR1 is WSHSY and CDR2 SAAADI. V was pared by 4 bases and J by 3 bases, with 3 bases of the junction left unmatched. The chain's CDR3 is CASSGNRGYEQYF. Written as DNA, the CDR3 is TGCGCCAGCAGTGGTAACAGGGGCTACGAGCAGTACTTC.

The chain couples TRBV12-3 or TRBV12-4 to TRBJ2-5; the D gene is possibly TRBD2 (6 bases). The V end was cut by 5 bases, the J end by 4 bases, with 17 bases between. CDR3 length: 15 residues. The CDR3 is CASSHPGLTGETQYF. CDR3 coding DNA: TGTGCCAGCAGTCACCCCGGACTAACGGGAGAGACCCAGTACTTC.

This clonotype appeared once. In this CDR3 the conserved last residue, phenylalanine or tryptophan, is missing, so a read error is likely. The rearrangement joins TRBV24-1 to TRBJ2-5, with no clear D. Germline V lookup: CDR1 KGHDR, CDR2 SFDVKD. The CDR3 covers 11 residues. Trimming shortened V by 5 bases and J by 4 bases, and 4 bases separated the two germline ends. CDR3 loop: CATSVGETQYL. The CDR3 nucleotides read TGTGCCACCAGTGTTGGAGAGACCCAGTACCTC.

The CDR3 sequence is CATHELTGGNTEAFF. CDR3 nucleotide sequence: TGTGCCACACACGAACTGACAGGGGGGAACACTGAAGCTTTCTTT. J is TRBJ1-1 and V is TRBV25-1; 9 bases match TRBD1. Germline CDR1 MGHDK, CDR2 SYGVNS. This CDR3 region has 15 residues. V lost 10 bases and J lost 1; bases outside the gene matches: 10.

V is TRBV10-3 and J is TRBJ1-2; the match to TRBD1 covers 8 bases. V was clipped by 4 bases and J by 1 base; unmatched bases: 11. Looked up from germline, CDR1 is ENHRY and CDR2 is SYGVKD. The length of the CDR3 is 17 residues. CDR3 DNA sequence: TGTGCCATCAGTGGGAAGGGACAGGAGCATTATAACTATGGCTACACCTTC. Translation: CAISGKGQEHYNYGYTF.

The chain is built from TRBV7-2 and TRBJ2-1; D not resolved. The CDR3 extends over 13 amino acids. V gave up 1 base and J gave up 7 bases, with 8 bases separating them. The germline V gene has CDR1 SGHTA and CDR2 FQGNSA. As DNA, the CDR3 is TGTGCCAGCAGCTTAGAGTCCGGGAATGAGCAGTTCTTC. This translates into CASSLESGNEQFF. Together with reference TRBV7-2 and TRBJ2-1, the CDR3 gives the full variable domain: GAGVSQSPSNKVTEKGKDVELRCDPISGHTALYWYRQSLGQGLEFLIYFQGNSAPDKSGLPSDRFSAERTGGSVSTLTIQRTQQEDSAVYLCASSLESGNEQFFGPGTRLTVL.

A single count supports this clonotype. The DNA is omitted, as the CDR3 cannot be located on it reliably, and the CDR3 follows TCRdb's listing. This chain uses TRBV12-3 or TRBV12-4 with TRBJ2-2; the D call in the table, TRBD2, was not verified against the DNA. The CDR3 comprises 18 residues, both ends counted. This CDR3 is CASGLGGSWEQYFGELFF.

J is TRBJ1-2 and V is TRBV2; D call uncertain. Germline values: CDR1 SNHLY, CDR2 FYNNEI. V was clipped by 6 bases and J by 3 bases, with 14 bases between them. CDR3 length equals 14 residues. The CDR3 sequence is CASRPLRGYYGYTF. The CDR3 nucleotides are TGTGCCAGCAGACCTCTCCGTGGCTACTATGGCTACACCTTC.